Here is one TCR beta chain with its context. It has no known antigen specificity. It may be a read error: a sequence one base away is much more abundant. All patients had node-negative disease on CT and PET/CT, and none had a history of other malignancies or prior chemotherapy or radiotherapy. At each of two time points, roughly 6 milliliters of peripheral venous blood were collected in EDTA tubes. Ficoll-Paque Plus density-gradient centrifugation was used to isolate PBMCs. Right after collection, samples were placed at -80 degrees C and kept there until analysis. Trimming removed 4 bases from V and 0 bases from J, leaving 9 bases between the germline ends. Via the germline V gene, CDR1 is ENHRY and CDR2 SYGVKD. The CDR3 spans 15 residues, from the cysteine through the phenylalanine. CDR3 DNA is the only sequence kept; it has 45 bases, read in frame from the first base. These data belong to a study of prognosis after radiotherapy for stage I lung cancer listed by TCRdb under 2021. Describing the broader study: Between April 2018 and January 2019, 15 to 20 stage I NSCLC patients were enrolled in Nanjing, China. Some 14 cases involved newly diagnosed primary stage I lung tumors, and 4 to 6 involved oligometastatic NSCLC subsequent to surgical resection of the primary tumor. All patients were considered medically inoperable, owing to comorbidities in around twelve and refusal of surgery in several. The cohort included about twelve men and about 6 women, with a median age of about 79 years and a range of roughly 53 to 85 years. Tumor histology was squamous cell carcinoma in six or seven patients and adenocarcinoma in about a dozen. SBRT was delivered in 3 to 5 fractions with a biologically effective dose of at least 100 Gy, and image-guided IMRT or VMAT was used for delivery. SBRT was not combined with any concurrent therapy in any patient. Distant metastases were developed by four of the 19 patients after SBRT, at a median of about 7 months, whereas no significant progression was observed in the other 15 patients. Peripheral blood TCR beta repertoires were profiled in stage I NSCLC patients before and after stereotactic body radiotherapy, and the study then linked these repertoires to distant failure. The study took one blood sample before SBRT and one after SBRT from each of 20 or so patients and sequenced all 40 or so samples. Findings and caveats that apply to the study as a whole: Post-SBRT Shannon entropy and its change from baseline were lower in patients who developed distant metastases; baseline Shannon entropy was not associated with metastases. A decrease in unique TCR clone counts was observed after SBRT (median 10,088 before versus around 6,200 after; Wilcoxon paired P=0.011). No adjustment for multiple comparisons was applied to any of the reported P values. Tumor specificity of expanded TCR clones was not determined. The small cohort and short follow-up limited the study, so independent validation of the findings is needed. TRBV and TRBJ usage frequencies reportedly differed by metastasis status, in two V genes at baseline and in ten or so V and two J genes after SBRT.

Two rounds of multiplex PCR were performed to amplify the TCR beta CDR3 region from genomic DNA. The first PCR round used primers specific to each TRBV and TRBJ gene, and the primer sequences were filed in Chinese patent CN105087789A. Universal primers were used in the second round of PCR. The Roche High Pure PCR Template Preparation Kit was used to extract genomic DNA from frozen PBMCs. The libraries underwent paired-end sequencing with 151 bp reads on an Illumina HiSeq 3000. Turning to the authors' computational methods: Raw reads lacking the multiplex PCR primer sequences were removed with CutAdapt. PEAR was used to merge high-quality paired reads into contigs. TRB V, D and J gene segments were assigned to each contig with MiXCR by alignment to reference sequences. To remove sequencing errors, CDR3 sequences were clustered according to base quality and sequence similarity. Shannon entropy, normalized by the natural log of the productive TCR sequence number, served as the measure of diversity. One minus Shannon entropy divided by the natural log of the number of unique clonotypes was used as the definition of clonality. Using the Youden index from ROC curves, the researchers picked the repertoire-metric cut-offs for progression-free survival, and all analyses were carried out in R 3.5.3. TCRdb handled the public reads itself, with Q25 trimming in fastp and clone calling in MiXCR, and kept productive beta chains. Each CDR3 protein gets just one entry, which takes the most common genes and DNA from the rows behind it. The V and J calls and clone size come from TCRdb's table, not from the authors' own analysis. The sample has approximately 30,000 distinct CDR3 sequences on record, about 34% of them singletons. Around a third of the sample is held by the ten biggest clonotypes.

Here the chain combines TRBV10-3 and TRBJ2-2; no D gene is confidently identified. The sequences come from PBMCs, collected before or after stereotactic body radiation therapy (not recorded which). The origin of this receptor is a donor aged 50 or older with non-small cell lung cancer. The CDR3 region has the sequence CAISGWASNTGELFF. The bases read TGTGCCATCAGTGGGTGGGCATCGAACACCGGGGAGCTGTTTTTT.